The present entry profiles one TCR beta chain with its context. Antigen unknown. Repertoires were generated with immunoSEQ multiplex PCR, while TCRdb's copy carries only in-frame clones and drops some. The data show over a million clones, roughly 97% seen once. The data belong to a study of shared clonotypes between healthy human individuals. Germline V gene sequence: CDR1 DFQATT, CDR2 SNEGSKA (reference sequence). Trimming cost V 4 bases and J 2 bases, with 4 bases left between them. The CDR3 length is 11 residues. General study points: The naive CD4 repertoires of a few donors were compared, and approximately 4.7% of clonotypes were shared.

The sequence came from a young man in good health. Sequenced material: naive CD4+ T cells sorted from blood. This sample's subset: CD45RA+ positively selected. This rearrangement joins TRBV20-1 to TRBJ2-3, with no clear D. CDR3 in DNA: TGCAGTGCTATTGTCACAGATACGCAGTATTTT. Translation gives CSAIVTDTQYF.